This TCR beta chain derives from a study of CD8 T cells in Susac syndrome. CDR1 and CDR2 (germline): SGHKS, YYEKEE (reference sequence). This CDR3 has 18 amino acids. Trimming cost V 3 bases and J 4 bases; bases outside gene matches: 15. Roughly 0.45 to 1 ug RNA was reverse transcribed with random hexamers. TCRdb analysed the immunoSEQ multiplex PCR reads with MiXCR anew, one entry per CDR3 protein. The sample includes about 400,000 distinct CDR3 sequences, more than 80% of them seen just once. Sample: CD8+ T cells from PBMCs. The V call is TRBV5-5, the J call TRBJ2-3, with 9 bases aligning to TRBD2. The receptor was derived from a human donor with multiple sclerosis. CDR3 in amino acids: CASSSYIGTSINSDTQYF. In DNA, the CDR3 is TGTGCCAGCAGCTCCTACATAGGGACTAGCATAAACTCAGATACGCAGTATTTT.